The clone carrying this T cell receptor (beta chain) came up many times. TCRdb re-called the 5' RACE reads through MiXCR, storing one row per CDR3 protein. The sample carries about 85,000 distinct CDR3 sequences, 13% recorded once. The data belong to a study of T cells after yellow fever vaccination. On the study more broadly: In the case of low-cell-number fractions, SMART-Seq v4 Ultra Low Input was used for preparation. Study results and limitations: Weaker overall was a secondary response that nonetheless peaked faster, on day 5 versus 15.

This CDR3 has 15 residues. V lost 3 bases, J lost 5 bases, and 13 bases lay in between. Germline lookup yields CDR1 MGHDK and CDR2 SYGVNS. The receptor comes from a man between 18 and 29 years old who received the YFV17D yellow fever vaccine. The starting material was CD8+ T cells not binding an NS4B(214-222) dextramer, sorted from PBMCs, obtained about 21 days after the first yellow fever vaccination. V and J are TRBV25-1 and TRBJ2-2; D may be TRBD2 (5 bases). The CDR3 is CASSDGVGGTGELFF. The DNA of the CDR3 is TGTGCCAGCAGTGATGGAGTAGGAGGTACCGGGGAGCTGTTTTTT.